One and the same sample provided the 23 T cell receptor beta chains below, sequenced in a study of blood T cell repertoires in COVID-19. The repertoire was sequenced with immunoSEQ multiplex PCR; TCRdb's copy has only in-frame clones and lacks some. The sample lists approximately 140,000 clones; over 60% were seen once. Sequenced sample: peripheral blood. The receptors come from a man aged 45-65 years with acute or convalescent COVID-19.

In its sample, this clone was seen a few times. CDR3 DNA sequence: TGTGCCAGCAGCTTAGCCACAGGGGTCGGGAATCAGCCCCAGCATTTT. This gives the protein CASSLATGVGNQPQHF. The chain recombines TRBV7-9 with TRBJ1-5, with 7 positions matching TRBD1. V was clipped by 0 bases and J by 4 bases; unmatched bases: 6. CDR1 is SEHNR and CDR2 is FQNEAQ in the germline V gene (reference sequence). The CDR3 loop spans 16 amino acids.

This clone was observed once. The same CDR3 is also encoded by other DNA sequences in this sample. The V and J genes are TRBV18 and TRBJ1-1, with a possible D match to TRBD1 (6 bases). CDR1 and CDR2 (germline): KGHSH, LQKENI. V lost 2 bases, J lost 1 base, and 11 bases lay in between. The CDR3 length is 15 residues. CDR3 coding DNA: TGTGCCAGCTCACCAAGGGAAGGGGGGAACACTGAAGCTTTCTTT. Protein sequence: CASSPREGGNTEAFF.

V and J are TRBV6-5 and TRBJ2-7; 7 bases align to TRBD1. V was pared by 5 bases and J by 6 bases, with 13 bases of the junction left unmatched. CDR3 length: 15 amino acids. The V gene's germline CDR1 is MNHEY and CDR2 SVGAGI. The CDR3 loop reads CASSQTGQVLFEQYF. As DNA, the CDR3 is TGTGCCAGCAGTCAGACCGGACAGGTTCTTTTCGAGCAGTACTTC.

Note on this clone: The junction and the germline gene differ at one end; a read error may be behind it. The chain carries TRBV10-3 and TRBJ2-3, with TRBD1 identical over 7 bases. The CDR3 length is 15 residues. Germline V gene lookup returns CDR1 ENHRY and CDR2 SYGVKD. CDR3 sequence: CAITEPGQRGDTQYF. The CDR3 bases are TGTGCCATCACTGAGCCGGGACAGAGGGGAGATACGCAGTATTTT.

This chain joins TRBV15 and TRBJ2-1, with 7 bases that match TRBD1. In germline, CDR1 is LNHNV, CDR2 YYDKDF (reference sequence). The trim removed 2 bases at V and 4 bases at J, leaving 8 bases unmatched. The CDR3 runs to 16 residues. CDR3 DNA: TGTGCCACCAGCAGATCCGGGACAGACTCATACAATGAGCAGTTCTTC. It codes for CATSRSGTDSYNEQFF.

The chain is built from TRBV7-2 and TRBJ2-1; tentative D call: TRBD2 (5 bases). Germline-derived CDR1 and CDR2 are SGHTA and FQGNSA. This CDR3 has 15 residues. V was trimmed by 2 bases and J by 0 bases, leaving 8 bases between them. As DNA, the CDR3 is TGTGCCAGCAGCTTATTAGGGAGCTCCTACAATGAGCAGTTCTTC. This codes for CASSLLGSSYNEQFF.

The CDR3 DNA is TGTGCCAGCAGCTTACGGTTGACAGGGTCGGGTCAGCCCCAGCATTTT. It codes for CASSLRLTGSGQPQHF. The chain joins TRBV7-2 to TRBJ1-5, with 7 bases lining up with TRBD1. V lost 2 bases to trimming and J lost 6 bases; unmatched junction nucleotides: 10. This CDR3 comprises 16 residues. From germline, CDR1 is SGHTA and CDR2 FQGNSA.

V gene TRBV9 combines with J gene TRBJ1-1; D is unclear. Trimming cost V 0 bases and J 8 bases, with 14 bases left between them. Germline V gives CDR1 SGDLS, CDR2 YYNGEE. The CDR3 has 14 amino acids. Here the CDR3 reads CASSVGSASREAFF. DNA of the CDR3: TGTGCCAGCAGCGTAGGGTCGGCTTCGAGGGAAGCTTTCTTT.

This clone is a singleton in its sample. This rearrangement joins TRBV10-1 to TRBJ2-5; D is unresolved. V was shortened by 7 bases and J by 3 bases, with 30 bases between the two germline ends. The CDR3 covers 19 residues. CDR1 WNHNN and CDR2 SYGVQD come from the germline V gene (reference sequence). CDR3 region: CASTKLYGSWLVIKETQYF. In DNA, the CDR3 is TGCGCCAGCACAAAACTTTATGGATCGTGGCTAGTGATTAAAGAGACCCAGTACTTC.

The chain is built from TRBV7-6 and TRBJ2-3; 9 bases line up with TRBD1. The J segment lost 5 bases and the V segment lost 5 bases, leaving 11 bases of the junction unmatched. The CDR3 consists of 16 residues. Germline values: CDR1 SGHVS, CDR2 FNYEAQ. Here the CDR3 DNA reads TGTGCCAGCAGCCCGTTGCCCGGGACAGGGAAAGATACGCAGTATTTT. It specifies CASSPLPGTGKDTQYF.

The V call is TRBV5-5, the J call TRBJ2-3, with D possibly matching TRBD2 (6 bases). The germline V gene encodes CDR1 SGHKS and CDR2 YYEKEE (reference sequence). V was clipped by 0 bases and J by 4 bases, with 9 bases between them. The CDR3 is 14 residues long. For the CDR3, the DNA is TGTGCCAGCAGCTTGGCCTGGGGGGCAGATACGCAGTATTTT. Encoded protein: CASSLAWGADTQYF.

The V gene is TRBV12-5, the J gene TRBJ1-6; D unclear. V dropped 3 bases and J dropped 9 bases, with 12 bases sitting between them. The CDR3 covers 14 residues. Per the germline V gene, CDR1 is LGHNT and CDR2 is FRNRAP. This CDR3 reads CASGFGGLVSPLHF. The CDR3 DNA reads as TGTGCTAGTGGTTTCGGAGGGTTGGTTTCACCCCTCCACTTT.

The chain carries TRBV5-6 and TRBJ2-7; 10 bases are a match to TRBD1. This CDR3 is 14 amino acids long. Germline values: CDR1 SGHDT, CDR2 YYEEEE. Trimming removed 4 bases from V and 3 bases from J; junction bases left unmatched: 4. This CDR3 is CASSQDRGGYEQYF. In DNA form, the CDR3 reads TGTGCCAGCAGCCAGGACAGGGGGGGCTACGAGCAGTACTTC.

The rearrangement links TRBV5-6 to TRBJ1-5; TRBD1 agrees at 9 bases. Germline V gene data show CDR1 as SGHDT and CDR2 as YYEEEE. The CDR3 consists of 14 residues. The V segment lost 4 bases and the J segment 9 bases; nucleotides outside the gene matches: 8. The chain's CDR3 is CASSAGTGIRPQHF. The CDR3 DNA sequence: TGTGCCAGCAGCGCCGGGACAGGGATTCGGCCCCAGCATTTT.

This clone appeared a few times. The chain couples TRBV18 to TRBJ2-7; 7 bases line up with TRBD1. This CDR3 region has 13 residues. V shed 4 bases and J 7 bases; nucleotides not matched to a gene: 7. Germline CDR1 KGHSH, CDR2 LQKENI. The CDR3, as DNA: TGTGCCAGCTCACACTACAGGGGTCAAGAGCAGTACTTC. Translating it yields CASSHYRGQEQYF.

CDR3 sequence reads: CASSDQTTTNEKLFF. In nucleotides, the CDR3 is TGTGCCAGCAGTGACCAGACTACAACTAATGAAAAACTGTTTTTT. The chain is built from TRBV6-1 and TRBJ1-4; no clear D. Germline loops: CDR1 MNHNS, CDR2 SASEGT. There are 15 residues in the CDR3. V was trimmed by 3 bases and J by 0 bases, leaving 8 bases between them.

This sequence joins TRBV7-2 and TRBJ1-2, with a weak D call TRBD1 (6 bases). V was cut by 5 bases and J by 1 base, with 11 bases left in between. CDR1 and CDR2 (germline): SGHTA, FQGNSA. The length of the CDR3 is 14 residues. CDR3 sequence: CASSRDILNYGYTF. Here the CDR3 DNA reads TGTGCCAGCAGCCGGGACATCCTTAACTATGGCTACACCTTC.

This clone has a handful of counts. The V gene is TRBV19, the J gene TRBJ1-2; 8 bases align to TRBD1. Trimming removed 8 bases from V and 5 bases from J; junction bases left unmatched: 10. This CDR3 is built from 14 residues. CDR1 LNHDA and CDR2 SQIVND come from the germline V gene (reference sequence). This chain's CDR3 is CASSPGDRRYGYTF. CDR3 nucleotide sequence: TGTGCCAGTTCCCCGGGGGACAGGAGGTATGGCTACACCTTC.

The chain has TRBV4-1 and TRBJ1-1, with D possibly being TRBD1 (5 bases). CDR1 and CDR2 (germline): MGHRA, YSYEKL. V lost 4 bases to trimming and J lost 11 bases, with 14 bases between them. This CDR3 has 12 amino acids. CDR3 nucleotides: TGCGCCAGCAGCCGCGGCGGGGGTGGCGCTTTCTTT. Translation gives CASSRGGGGAFF.

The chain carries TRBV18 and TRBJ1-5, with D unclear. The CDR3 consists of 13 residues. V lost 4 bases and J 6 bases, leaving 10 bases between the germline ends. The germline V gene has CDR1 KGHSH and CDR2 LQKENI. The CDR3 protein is CASSQEWSQPQHF. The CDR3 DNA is TGTGCCAGCTCACAAGAATGGAGTCAGCCCCAGCATTTT.

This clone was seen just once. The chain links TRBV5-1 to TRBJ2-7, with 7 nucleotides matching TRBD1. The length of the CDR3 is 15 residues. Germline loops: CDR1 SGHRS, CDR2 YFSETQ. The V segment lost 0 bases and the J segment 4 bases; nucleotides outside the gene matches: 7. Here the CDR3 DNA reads TGCGCCAGCAGCTTGGGACAGGGAAGTTTGTACGAGCAGTACTTC. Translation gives CASSLGQGSLYEQYF.

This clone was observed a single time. Here the CDR3 DNA reads TGCGCCAGCAGCTTGCTGAGTACCGGGGAGCTGTTTTTT. Protein product: CASSLLSTGELFF. V is TRBV5-1 and J is TRBJ2-2, with D unresolved. The V end was cut by 1 base, the J end by 5 bases, with 6 bases between. The germline V gene encodes CDR1 SGHRS and CDR2 YFSETQ. CDR3 size: 13 residues.

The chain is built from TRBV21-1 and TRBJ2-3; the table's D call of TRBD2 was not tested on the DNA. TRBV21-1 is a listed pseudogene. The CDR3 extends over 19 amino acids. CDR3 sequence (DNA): TGTGCCAGCAGCAGACGGACTAGCGGGGTCTCCTCTAGCACAGATACGCAGTATTTT. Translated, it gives CASSRRTSGVSSSTDTQYF.